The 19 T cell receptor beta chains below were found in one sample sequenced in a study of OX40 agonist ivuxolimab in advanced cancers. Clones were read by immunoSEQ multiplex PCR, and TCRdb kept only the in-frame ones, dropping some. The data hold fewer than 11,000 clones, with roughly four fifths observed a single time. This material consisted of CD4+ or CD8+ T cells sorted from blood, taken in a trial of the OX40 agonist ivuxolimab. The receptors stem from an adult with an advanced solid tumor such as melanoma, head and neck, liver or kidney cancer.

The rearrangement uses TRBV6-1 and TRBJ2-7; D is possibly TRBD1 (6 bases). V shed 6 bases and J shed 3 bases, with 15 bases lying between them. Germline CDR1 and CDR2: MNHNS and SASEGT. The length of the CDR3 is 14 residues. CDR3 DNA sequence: TGTGCCAGCAGGGCCGGGACAACTTTCTACGAGCAGTACTTC. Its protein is CASRAGTTFYEQYF.

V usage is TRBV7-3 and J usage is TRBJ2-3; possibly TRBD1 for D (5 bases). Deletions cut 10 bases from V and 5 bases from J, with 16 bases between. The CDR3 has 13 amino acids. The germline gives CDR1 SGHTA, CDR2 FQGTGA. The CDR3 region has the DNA TGTGCCACGTCTCAGGGCCAGGGAGATACGCAGTATTTT. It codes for CATSQGQGDTQYF.

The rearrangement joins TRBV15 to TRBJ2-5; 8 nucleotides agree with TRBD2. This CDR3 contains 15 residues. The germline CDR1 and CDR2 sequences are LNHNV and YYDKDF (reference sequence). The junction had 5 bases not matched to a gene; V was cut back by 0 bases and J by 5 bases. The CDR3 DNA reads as TGTGCCACCAGCAGAGATGGCGGGGGGTGGGAGACCCAGTACTTC. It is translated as CATSRDGGGWETQYF.

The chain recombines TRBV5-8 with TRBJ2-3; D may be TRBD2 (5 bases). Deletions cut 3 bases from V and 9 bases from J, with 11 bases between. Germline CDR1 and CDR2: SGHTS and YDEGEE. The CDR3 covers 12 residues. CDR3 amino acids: CASSSEVPTQYF. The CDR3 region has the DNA TGTGCCAGCAGCTCGGAGGTTCCGACGCAGTATTTT.

CDR3: CASSLAGTGVKSYNSPLHF. Here the CDR3 DNA reads TGTGCCAGCAGCTTGGCTGGGACAGGGGTCAAATCCTATAATTCACCCCTCCACTTT. This chain joins TRBV5-5 and TRBJ1-6, with 10 bases that match TRBD1. From germline, CDR1 is SGHKS and CDR2 YYEKEE (reference sequence). V shed 0 bases and J 1 base; nucleotides not matched to a gene: 7. The CDR3 runs 19 residues.

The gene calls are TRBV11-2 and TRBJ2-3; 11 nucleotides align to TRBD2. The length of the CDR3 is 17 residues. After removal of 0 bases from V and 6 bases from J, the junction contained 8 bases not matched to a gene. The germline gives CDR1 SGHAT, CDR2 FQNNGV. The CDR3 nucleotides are TGTGCCAGCAGCTTAGATTATAGCGGGGGGGCCACGGATACGCAGTATTTT. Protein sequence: CASSLDYSGGATDTQYF.

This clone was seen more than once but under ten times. DNA of the CDR3: TGTGCCAGCAGTCAAAACATGAACACTGAAGCTTTCTTT. Protein: CASSQNMNTEAFF. This chain joins TRBV6-4 and TRBJ1-1; D is unresolved. The CDR3 totals 13 residues. CDR1 and CDR2 from the germline V gene are MRHNA and SNTAGT. V lost 5 bases to trimming and J lost 0 bases, with 7 bases between them.

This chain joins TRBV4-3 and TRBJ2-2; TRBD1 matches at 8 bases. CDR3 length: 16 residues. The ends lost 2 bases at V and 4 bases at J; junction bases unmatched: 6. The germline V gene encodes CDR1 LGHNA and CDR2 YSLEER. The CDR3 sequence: CASSQSGTGRTGELFF. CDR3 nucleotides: TGCGCCAGCAGCCAAAGTGGGACAGGCCGCACCGGGGAGCTGTTTTTT.

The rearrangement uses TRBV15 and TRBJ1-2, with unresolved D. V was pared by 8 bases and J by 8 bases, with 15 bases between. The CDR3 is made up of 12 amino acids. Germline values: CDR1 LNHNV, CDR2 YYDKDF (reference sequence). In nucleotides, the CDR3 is TGTGCCACCCTCACCCCCCCCCTCGGCTACACCTTC. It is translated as CATLTPPLGYTF.

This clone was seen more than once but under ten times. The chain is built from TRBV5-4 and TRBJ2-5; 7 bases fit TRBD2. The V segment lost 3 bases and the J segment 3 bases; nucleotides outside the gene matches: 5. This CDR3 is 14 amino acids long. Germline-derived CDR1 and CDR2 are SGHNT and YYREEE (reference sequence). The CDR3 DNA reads TGTGCCAGCAGCTCGTCCCTAGCGGAAGAGACCCAGTACTTC. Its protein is CASSSSLAEETQYF.

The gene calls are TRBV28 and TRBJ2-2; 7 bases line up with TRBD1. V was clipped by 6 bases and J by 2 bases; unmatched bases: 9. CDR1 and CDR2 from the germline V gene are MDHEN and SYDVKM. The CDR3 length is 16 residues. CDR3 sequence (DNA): TGTGCCAGCAGCCCTTTGGGGACAGACAACACCGGGGAGCTGTTTTTT. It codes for CASSPLGTDNTGELFF.

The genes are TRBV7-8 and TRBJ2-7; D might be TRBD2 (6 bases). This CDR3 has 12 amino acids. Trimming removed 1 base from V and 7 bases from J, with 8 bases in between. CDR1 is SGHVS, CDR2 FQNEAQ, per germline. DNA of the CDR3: TGTGCCAGCAGCTTAGGGGGGGAAGAGCAGTACTTC. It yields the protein CASSLGGEEQYF.

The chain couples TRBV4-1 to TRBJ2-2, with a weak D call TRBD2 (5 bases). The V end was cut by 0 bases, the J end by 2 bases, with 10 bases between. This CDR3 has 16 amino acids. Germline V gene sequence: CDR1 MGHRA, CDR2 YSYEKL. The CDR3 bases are TGCGCCAGCAGCCAAGACGCCCGACTAAACACCGGGGAGCTGTTTTTT. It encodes CASSQDARLNTGELFF.

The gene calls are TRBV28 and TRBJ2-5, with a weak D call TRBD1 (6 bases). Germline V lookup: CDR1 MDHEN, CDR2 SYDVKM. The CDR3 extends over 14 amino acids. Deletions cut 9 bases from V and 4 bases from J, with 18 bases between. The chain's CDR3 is CASSAQGLGETQYF. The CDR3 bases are TGTGCCAGTTCCGCTCAGGGGTTGGGAGAGACCCAGTACTTC. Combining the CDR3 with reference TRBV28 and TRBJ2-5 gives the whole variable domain DVKVTQSSRYLVKRTGEKVFLECVQDMDHENMFWYRQDPGLGLRLIYFSYDVKMKEKGDIPEGYSVSREKKERFSLILESASTNQTSMYLCASSAQGLGETQYFGPGTRLLVL.

CDR3 DNA: TGTGCCAGCAGTTCCACCCTCGGACAAGATCAGTACTTC. The encoded protein is CASSSTLGQDQYF. The chain uses TRBV28 and TRBJ2-4; D is possibly TRBD1 (5 bases). Trimming cost V 4 bases and J 12 bases, with 16 bases left between them. The CDR3 spans 13 residues. From germline, CDR1 is MDHEN and CDR2 SYDVKM.

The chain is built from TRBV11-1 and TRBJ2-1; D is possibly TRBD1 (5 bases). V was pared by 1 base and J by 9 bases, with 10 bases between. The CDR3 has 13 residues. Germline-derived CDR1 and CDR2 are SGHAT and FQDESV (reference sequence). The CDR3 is CASSLGGPGEQFF. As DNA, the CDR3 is TGTGCCAGCAGCTTAGGGGGCCCCGGTGAGCAGTTCTTC.

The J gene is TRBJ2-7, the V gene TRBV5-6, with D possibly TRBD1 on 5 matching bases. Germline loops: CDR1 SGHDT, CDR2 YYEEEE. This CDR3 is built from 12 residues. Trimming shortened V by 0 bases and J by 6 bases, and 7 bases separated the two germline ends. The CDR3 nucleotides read TGTGCCAGCAGCTTGGACAGGTTCGAGCAGTACTTC. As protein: CASSLDRFEQYF. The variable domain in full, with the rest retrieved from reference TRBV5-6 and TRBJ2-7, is DAGVTQSPTHLIKTRGQQVTLRCSPKSGHDTVSWYQQALGQGPQFIFQYYEEEERQRGNFPDRFSGHQFPNYSSELNVNALLLGDSALYLCASSLDRFEQYFGPGTRLTVT.

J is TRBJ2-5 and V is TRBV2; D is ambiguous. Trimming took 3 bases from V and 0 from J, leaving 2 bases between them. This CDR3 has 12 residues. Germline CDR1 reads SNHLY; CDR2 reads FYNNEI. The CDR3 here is CASSEDQETQYF. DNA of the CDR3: TGTGCCAGCAGTGAGGACCAAGAGACCCAGTACTTC. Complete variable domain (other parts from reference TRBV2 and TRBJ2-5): EPEVTQTPSHQVTQMGQEVILRCVPISNHLYFYWYRQILGQKVEFLVSFYNNEISEKSEIFDDQFSVERPDGSNFTLKIRSTKLEDSAMYFCASSEDQETQYFGPGTRLLVL.

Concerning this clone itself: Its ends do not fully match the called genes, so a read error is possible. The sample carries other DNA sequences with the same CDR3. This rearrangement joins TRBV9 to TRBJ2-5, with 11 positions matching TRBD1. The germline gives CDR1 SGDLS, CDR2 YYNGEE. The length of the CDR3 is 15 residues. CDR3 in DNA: TGCGCCAGCAGCGTAGGGACAGGGGGTTTCGAGACCCAGTACTTC. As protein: CASSVGTGGFETQYF. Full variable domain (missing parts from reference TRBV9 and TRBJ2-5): DSGVTQTPKHLITATGQRVTLRCSPRSGDLSVYWYQQSLDQGLQFLIQYYNGEERAKGNILERFSAQQFPDLHSELNLSSLELGDSALYFCASSVGTGGFETQYFGPGTRLLVL.